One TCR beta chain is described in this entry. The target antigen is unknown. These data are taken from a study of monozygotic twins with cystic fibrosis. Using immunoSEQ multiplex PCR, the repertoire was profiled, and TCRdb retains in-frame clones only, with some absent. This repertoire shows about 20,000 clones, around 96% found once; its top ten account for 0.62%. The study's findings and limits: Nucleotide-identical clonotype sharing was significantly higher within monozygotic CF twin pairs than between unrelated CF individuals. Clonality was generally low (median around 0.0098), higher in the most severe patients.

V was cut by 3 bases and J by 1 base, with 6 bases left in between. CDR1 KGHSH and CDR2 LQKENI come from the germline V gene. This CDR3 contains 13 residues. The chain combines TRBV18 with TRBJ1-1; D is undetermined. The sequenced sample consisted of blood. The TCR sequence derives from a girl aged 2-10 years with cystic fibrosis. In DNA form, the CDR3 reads TGTGCCAGCTCACCGGACCAGAACACTGAAGCTTTCTTT. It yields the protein CASSPDQNTEAFF.